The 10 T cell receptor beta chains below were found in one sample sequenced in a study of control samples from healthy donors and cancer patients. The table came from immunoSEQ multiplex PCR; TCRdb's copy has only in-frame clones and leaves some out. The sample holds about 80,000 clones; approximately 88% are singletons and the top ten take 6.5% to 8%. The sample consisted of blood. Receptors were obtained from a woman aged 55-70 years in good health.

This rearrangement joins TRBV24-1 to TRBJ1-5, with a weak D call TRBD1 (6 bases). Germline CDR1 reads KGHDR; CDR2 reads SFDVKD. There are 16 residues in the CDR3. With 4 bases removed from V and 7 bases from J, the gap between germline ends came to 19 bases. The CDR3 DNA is TGTGCCACCAGTGAACGGGGAAGGGGGAAGGCCCAGCCCCAGCATTTT. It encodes CATSERGRGKAQPQHF.

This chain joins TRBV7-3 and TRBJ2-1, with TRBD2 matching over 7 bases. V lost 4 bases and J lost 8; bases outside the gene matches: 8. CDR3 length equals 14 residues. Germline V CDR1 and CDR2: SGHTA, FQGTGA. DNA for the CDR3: TGTGCCAGCAGCTCGGGAGGTGTTACTGATGAGCAGTTCTTC. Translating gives CASSSGGVTDEQFF.

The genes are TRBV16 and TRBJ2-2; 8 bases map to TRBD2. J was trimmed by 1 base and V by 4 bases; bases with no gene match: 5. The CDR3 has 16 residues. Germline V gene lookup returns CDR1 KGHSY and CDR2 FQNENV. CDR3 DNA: TGTGCCAGCAGCCCCAGGCTAGCGGGGAACACCGGGGAGCTGTTTTTT. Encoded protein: CASSPRLAGNTGELFF.

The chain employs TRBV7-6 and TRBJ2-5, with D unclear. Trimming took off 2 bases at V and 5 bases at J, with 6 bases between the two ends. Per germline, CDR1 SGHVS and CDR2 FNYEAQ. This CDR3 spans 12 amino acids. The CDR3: CASSLPDETQYF. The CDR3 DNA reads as TGTGCCAGCAGCTTACCTGATGAGACCCAGTACTTC.

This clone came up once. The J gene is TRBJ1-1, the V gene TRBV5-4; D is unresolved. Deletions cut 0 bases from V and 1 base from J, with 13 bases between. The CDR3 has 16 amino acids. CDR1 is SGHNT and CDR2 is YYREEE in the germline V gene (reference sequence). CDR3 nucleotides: TGTGCCAGCAGCTTGGCGGCAGTTTTTTCGAACACTGAAGCTTTCTTT. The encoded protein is CASSLAAVFSNTEAFF.

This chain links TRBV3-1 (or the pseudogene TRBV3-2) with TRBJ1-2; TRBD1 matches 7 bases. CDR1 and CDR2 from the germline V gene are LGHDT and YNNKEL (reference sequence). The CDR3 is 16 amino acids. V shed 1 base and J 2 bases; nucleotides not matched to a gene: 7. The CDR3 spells CASSQGRTGVNYGYTF. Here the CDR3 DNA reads TGTGCCAGCAGCCAAGGTCGAACAGGGGTAAACTATGGCTACACCTTC.

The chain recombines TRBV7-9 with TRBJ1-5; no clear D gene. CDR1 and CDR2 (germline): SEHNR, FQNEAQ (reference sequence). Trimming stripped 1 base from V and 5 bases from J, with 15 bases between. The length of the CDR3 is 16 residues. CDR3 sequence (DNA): TGTGCCAGCAGCTTAGGGGTGCTTGGGGTTGATCAGCCCCAGCATTTT. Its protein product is CASSLGVLGVDQPQHF.

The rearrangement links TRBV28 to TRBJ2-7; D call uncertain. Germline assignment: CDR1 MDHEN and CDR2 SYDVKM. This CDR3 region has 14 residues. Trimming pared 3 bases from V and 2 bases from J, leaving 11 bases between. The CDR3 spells CASSFRQATYEQYF. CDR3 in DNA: TGTGCCAGCAGTTTCCGGCAGGCGACCTACGAGCAGTACTTC.

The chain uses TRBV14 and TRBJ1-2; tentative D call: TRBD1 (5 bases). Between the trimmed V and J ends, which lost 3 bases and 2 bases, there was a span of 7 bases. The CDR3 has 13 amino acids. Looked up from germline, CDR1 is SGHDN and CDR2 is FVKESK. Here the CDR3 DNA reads TGTGCCAGCAGCCAGGACACCAACTATGGCTACACCTTC. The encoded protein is CASSQDTNYGYTF.

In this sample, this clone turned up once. The DNA for the CDR3 is TGTGCCAGTAGCATGCAGGGGGCGGGGTACAATGAGCAGTTCTTC. Translated: CASSMQGAGYNEQFF. This chain links TRBV19 with TRBJ2-1; 8 bases match TRBD1. Germline V gives CDR1 LNHDA, CDR2 SQIVND (reference sequence). With 6 bases clipped from V and 4 bases from J, the junction kept 8 bases outside the gene matches. The CDR3 runs to 15 residues.